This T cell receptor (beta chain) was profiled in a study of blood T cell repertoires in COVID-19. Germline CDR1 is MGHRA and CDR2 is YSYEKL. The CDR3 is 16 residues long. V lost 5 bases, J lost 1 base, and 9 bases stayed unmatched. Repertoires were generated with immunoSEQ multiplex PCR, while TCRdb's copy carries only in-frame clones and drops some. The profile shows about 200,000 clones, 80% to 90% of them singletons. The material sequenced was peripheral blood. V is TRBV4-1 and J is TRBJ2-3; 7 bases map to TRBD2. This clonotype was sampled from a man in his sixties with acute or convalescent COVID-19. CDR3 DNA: TGCGCCAGCAGCGGGGGAGGACTAGGAGGCACAGATACGCAGTATTTT. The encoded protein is CASSGGGLGGTDTQYF.